A selection of T cell receptor beta chains follows, all from one sample in a study of beta chain features in type 1 diabetes. Some clones are missing from TCRdb's copy, which holds only in-frame ones; the method was immunoSEQ multiplex PCR. The data hold under 250,000 clones, with 25% to 30% observed a single time. The sequencing input was central memory CD4+ T cells from blood. The receptors here all came from a man aged 25-45 years in good health. The CDR3 runs from the conserved cysteine through the conserved F or W. Each record gives: J gene, D gene, V gene, clone size, CDR3 DNA, CDR3 protein. A D gene is named only where the DNA matches it firmly. Some rows mark clone size as missing; the rest say once, few, many or name a class of expanded clone.

J: TRBJ2-7
D: TRBD2
V: TRBV7-2
size: few
DNA: TGTGCCAGCAGCTCCGGGACTAGCGGGAGTGGATCCTACGAGCAGTACTTC
CDR3: CASSSGTSGSGSYEQYF

J: TRBJ2-1
D: TRBD1
V: TRBV9
size: -
DNA: TGTGCCAGCACCGTCGGGGGACAGGGTGACAATGAGCAGTTCTTC
CDR3: CASTVGGQGDNEQFF

J: TRBJ2-1
D: TRBD2
V: TRBV7-2
size: -
DNA: TGTGCCAGCAGCTTATTTAGCGGGGGGGCGTACAATGAGCAGTTCTTC
CDR3: CASSLFSGGAYNEQFF

J: TRBJ2-1
D: -
V: TRBV7-8
size: many
DNA: TGTGCCAGCAGCGGCAGACCCTCCGGGGATGAGCAGTTCTTC
CDR3: CASSGRPSGDEQFF

J: TRBJ2-2
D: TRBD1
V: TRBV14
size: -
DNA: TGTGCCAGCAGCCCCCGTCTCGGGACAGAGAACACCGGGGAGCTGTTTTTT
CDR3: CASSPRLGTENTGELFF

J: TRBJ1-5
D: TRBD1
V: TRBV6-5
size: -
DNA: TGTGCCAGCAGAGGACAGGTCAATCAGCCCCAGCATTTT
CDR3: CASRGQVNQPQHF

J: TRBJ1-1
D: TRBD1
V: TRBV5-1
size: few
DNA: TGCGCCAGCAGCTTCCCGGACAGGGCGGGGGAAGCTTTCTTT
CDR3: CASSFPDRAGEAFF

J: TRBJ2-2
D: -
V: TRBV7-9
size: once
DNA: TGTGCCAGCAGCCCGGGACTGAACACCGGGGAGCTGTTTTTT
CDR3: CASSPGLNTGELFF

J: TRBJ2-7
D: -
V: TRBV20-1
size: few
DNA: TGCAGTGCTGGGGACGGCTACGAGCAGTACTTC
CDR3: CSAGDGYEQYF

J: TRBJ1-1
D: -
V: TRBV6-6
size: few
DNA: TGTGCCAGCACCTCTTTTGGCACTGAAGCTTTCTTT
CDR3: CASTSFGTEAFF

J: TRBJ1-2
D: -
V: TRBV2
size: -
DNA: TGTGCCAGCAGTGTACAGCCCACCTATGGCTACACCTTC
CDR3: CASSVQPTYGYTF

J: TRBJ1-2
D: -
V: TRBV25-1
size: -
DNA: TGTGCCAGCAGTGGGCGCCTTAACGGAGGCTACACCTTC
CDR3: CASSGRLNGGYTF

J: TRBJ2-1
D: TRBD2
V: TRBV7-2
size: few
DNA: TGTGCCAGCAGCTTTCTTAGCGGGGGGCTTTACAATGAGCAGTTCTTC
CDR3: CASSFLSGGLYNEQFF

J: TRBJ2-3
D: -
V: TRBV28
size: -
DNA: TGTGCCAGCAGTTATACTACAGGGACCACAGATACGCAGTATTTT
CDR3: CASSYTTGTTDTQYF

J: TRBJ2-5
D: TRBD1
V: TRBV7-2
size: -
DNA: TGTGCCAGCAGCCCAGGGGGCGTAGAGACCCAGTACTTC
CDR3: CASSPGGVETQYF

J: TRBJ1-5
D: -
V: TRBV9
size: many
DNA: TGTGCCAGCAGCGTAGGTCAGGGACTCAATCAGCCCCAGCATTTT
CDR3: CASSVGQGLNQPQHF

J: TRBJ2-5
D: -
V: TRBV5-1
size: few
DNA: TGCGCCAGCCGGGTCCAGTCGAGAGAGACCCAGTACTTC
CDR3: CASRVQSRETQYF

J: TRBJ2-3
D: -
V: TRBV4-3
size: -
DNA: TGCGCCAGCTCTCCTAGCGGCACAGATACGCAGTATTTT
CDR3: CASSPSGTDTQYF

J: TRBJ2-5
D: -
V: TRBV20-1
size: few
DNA: TGCAGTGCTAGGCAGGAGACCCAGTACTTC
CDR3: CSARQETQYF

J: TRBJ1-5
D: -
V: TRBV7-9
size: -
DNA: TGTGCCAGCAGCTTAGCTAAGGATGGTCGCAATCAGCCCCAGCATTTT
CDR3: CASSLAKDGRNQPQHF

J: TRBJ1-4
D: -
V: TRBV29-1
size: -
DNA: TGCAGCGTTGAACGTGGAGGCGAAAAACTGTTTTTT
CDR3: CSVERGGEKLFF

J: TRBJ2-1
D: TRBD2
V: TRBV6-5
size: -
DNA: TGTGCCAGCAGTTTGTCTAGCGGGTTACCCAATGAGCAGTTCTTC
CDR3: CASSLSSGLPNEQFF

J: TRBJ2-7
D: -
V: TRBV29-1
size: few
DNA: TGCAGCGTTGAGGGGAGCTCCTACGAGCAGTACTTC
CDR3: CSVEGSSYEQYF

J: TRBJ2-1
D: -
V: TRBV9
size: -
DNA: TGTGCCAGCAGCGTATCCCCGGAGGGAGAGCAGTTCTTC
CDR3: CASSVSPEGEQFF

J: TRBJ1-2
D: -
V: TRBV29-1
size: -
DNA: TGCAGCGTTGATCAAGGGCTTGCTAACTATGGCTACACCTTC
CDR3: CSVDQGLANYGYTF

J: TRBJ2-1
D: -
V: TRBV5-1
size: -
DNA: TGCGCCAGCAGCTTTCTCCAGTACAATGAGCAGTTCTTC
CDR3: CASSFLQYNEQFF

J: TRBJ2-1
D: -
V: TRBV28
size: few
DNA: TGTGCCAGCAGTGACGTTCGCCACACAGGGTTCCAGTTCTTC
CDR3: CASSDVRHTGFQFF

J: TRBJ2-2
D: TRBD2
V: TRBV30
size: -
DNA: TGTGCCTGGAAAGGGTGGACAGCGGGAGGGCTGACCGGGGAGCTGTTTTTT
CDR3: CAWKGWTAGGLTGELFF

J: TRBJ2-1
D: -
V: TRBV4-2
size: -
DNA: TGTGCCAGCAGCCAAGGTAACCAGGCAAACAATGAGCAGTTCTTC
CDR3: CASSQGNQANNEQFF

J: TRBJ2-1
D: -
V: TRBV25-1
size: few
DNA: TGTGCCAGCAGTGCCCCGGGCAGCCCCTACAATGAGCAGTTCTTC
CDR3: CASSAPGSPYNEQFF

J: TRBJ2-3
D: TRBD2
V: TRBV9
size: -
DNA: TGTGCCAGCAGCCCACTAGCGGGAGGTACAACAGATACGCAGTATTTT
CDR3: CASSPLAGGTTDTQYF

J: TRBJ2-3
D: -
V: TRBV7-9
size: -
DNA: TGTGCCAGCAGCTTAGCGGGGCGGGATTCGACAGATACGCAGTATTTT
CDR3: CASSLAGRDSTDTQYF

J: TRBJ2-3
D: TRBD2
V: TRBV4-1
size: -
DNA: TGCGCCAGCAGCCAAGCCGGGACTAGCGCACATACGCAGTATTTT
CDR3: CASSQAGTSAHTQYF

J: TRBJ2-5
D: -
V: TRBV28
size: -
DNA: TGTGCCAGCAGTTTGGAGGGGTTGGAGACCCAGTACTTC
CDR3: CASSLEGLETQYF

J: TRBJ2-7
D: -
V: TRBV30
size: few
DNA: TGTGCCTGGAACCGGGCCCCTTCCCCCTACGAGCAGTACTTC
CDR3: CAWNRAPSPYEQYF

J: TRBJ2-7
D: -
V: TRBV28
size: many
DNA: TGTGCCACCCTCAGGGCAGGGGACTCCTACGAGCAGTACTTC
CDR3: CATLRAGDSYEQYF

J: TRBJ2-3
D: -
V: TRBV7-2
size: few
DNA: TGTGCCAGCAGCTTAGGGGGCGCTCAAGATACGCAGTATTTT
CDR3: CASSLGGAQDTQYF

J: TRBJ2-7
D: TRBD1
V: TRBV15
size: -
DNA: TGTGCCACCAGCAGAGAGAGGACAGGGCCCAACGAGCAGTACTTC
CDR3: CATSRERTGPNEQYF

J: TRBJ2-1
D: -
V: TRBV7-2
size: -
DNA: TGTGCCAGCAGCTTAGCCACAGGGAGGGCCTACAATGAGCAGTTCTTC
CDR3: CASSLATGRAYNEQFF

J: TRBJ2-3
D: -
V: TRBV13
size: many
DNA: TGTGCCAGCAGCTTGCGGGCCCCCGGAGATACGCAGTATTTT
CDR3: CASSLRAPGDTQYF

J: TRBJ2-7
D: TRBD2
V: TRBV4-1
size: once
DNA: TGCGCCAGCAGCCTCCTAGCGGGAGTGAGTTACGAGCAGTACTTC
CDR3: CASSLLAGVSYEQYF

J: TRBJ2-5
D: TRBD1
V: TRBV30
size: -
DNA: TGTGCCTGGAGGGTAACCGGGACAGGGACCTCGGCCCAGTACTTC
CDR3: CAWRVTGTGTSAQYF

J: TRBJ2-1
D: -
V: TRBV9
size: -
DNA: TGTGCCAGCAGCGCCCAGGGACTGTTTGAGCAGTTCTTC
CDR3: CASSAQGLFEQFF

J: TRBJ2-2
D: -
V: TRBV11-2
size: -
DNA: TGTGCCAGCAGCTTAACGAGGTTAAACACCGGGGAGCTGTTTTTT
CDR3: CASSLTRLNTGELFF

J: TRBJ1-2
D: -
V: TRBV30
size: -
DNA: TGTGCCTGGAAGGGTGGCAGTACTAACTATGGCTACACCTTC
CDR3: CAWKGGSTNYGYTF

J: TRBJ2-7
D: -
V: TRBV28
size: few
DNA: TGTGCCAGCAGTTCGGGAGCCCGCTACGAGCAGTACTTC
CDR3: CASSSGARYEQYF

J: TRBJ2-1
D: TRBD2
V: TRBV4-1
size: -
DNA: TGCGCCAGCAGCCTCCGTAATAGCGGGGGATACAATGAGCAGTTCTTC
CDR3: CASSLRNSGGYNEQFF

J: TRBJ2-1
D: TRBD2
V: TRBV7-2
size: few
DNA: TGTGCCAGCAGCCTTACCCCTAGCGGGAGCTCCTACAATGAGCAGTTCTTC
CDR3: CASSLTPSGSSYNEQFF

J: TRBJ1-2
D: -
V: TRBV25-1
size: -
DNA: TGTGCCAGCAGTGTAACGGGGCATGGAGGCTACACCTTC
CDR3: CASSVTGHGGYTF

J: TRBJ2-5
D: TRBD1
V: TRBV19
size: few
DNA: TGTGCCAGTACCCCAACAGGGGGCCAAGGGACCCAGTACTTC
CDR3: CASTPTGGQGTQYF

J: TRBJ1-2
D: TRBD1
V: TRBV28
size: -
DNA: TGTGCCAGCAGTTCCGGACAGGGAGGTGGCTACACCTTC
CDR3: CASSSGQGGGYTF

J: TRBJ1-5
D: -
V: TRBV10-3
size: -
DNA: TGTGCCATCAGTGGAAGGCAGGGAAATCAGCCCCAGCATTTT
CDR3: CAISGRQGNQPQHF